This is a list of T cell receptor beta chains from one sample in a study of blood T cell repertoires in COVID-19. Libraries were prepared by immunoSEQ multiplex PCR; TCRdb keeps only in-frame clonotypes and omits some of them. Of about 180,000 clones listed, 90% were seen once; the top ten hold 0.5% to 0.6%. Sequenced material: peripheral blood. All receptors come from a man aged 50 or older with acute or convalescent COVID-19. Both conserved end residues are part of each CDR3. A D gene is named only where the DNA matches it firmly. Not all rows give a size; the values are once, few, many and, for expanded clones, a class.

d_gene	v_gene	abundance	j_gene	len	CDR3nt	CDR3aa
TRBD2	TRBV10-1	NA	TRBJ2-3	13	TGCGCCAGCAGTGAGGGGGGGGCAGATACGCAGTATTTT	CASSEGGADTQYF
NA	TRBV19	many	TRBJ1-1	14	TGTGCCACGTCCCTACAGGGACTGAACACTGAAGCTTTCTTT	CATSLQGLNTEAFF
TRBD2	TRBV28	NA	TRBJ2-7	14	TGTGCCAGCAGTGCCAGCGGGAGAGCCATTGAAGAGTACTTC	CASSASGRAIEEYF
TRBD1	TRBV6-5	NA	TRBJ2-7	15	TGTGCCAGCGGCCTCGTTAGGACAGGGGGCCACGAGCAGTACTTC	CASGLVRTGGHEQYF
TRBD1	TRBV7-6	few	TRBJ1-3	15	TGTGCCAGCAGCGTCGGACAGGGTTCAGGAAACACCATATATTTT	CASSVGQGSGNTIYF
TRBD2	TRBV27	NA	TRBJ2-1	15	TGTGCCAGCAGTTCCCTAGCGGGGGTCTACAATGAGCAGTTCTTC	CASSSLAGVYNEQFF
NA	TRBV28	NA	TRBJ1-5	15	TGTGCCAGCCAAGGAGGAGGGGCGAGCAATCAGCCCCAGCATTTT	CASQGGGASNQPQHF
TRBD2	TRBV7-2	NA	TRBJ2-1	16	TGTGCCAGCAGCTTAAAAGCTAGCGGGGGGGGTCATGAGCAGTTCTTC	CASSLKASGGGHEQFF
TRBD2	TRBV28	NA	TRBJ2-7	15	TGTGCCAGCAGTTTATGGGCTAGCGGGGGCTACGAGCAGTACTTC	CASSLWASGGYEQYF
NA	TRBV19	NA	TRBJ1-4	15	TGTGCCAGTAGTTGGACCGGGACTACGGTAGAAAAACTGTTTTTT	CASSWTGTTVEKLFF
TRBD1	TRBV7-3	NA	TRBJ2-3	16	TGTGCCAGCAGCTTATGGGACAGGGGAGCATCCGATACGCAGTATTTT	CASSLWDRGASDTQYF
TRBD1	TRBV5-8	NA	TRBJ2-2	16	TGTGCCAGCAGCTACTCCGGGACAGGGCCCACCGGGGAGCTGTTTTTT	CASSYSGTGPTGELFF
NA	TRBV5-4	NA	TRBJ1-2	13	TGTGCCAGCAGCGAGCAGGGCGGCTATGGCTACACCTTC	CASSEQGGYGYTF
NA	TRBV29-1	NA	TRBJ1-4	13	TGCAGCGTCGAACAGGGTTCCGATGAAAAACTGTTTTTT	CSVEQGSDEKLFF
NA	TRBV10-3	NA	TRBJ2-2	13	TGTGCCATCAGTGAACCAGCGGCCGGGGAGCTGTTTTTT	CAISEPAAGELFF
TRBD1	TRBV29-1	NA	TRBJ1-2	13	TGCAGCGTTCAACTGACAGGGGGCGATGGCTACACCTTC	CSVQLTGGDGYTF
TRBD2	TRBV27	NA	TRBJ2-7	16	TGTGCCAGCAGTCCCCGGGGGACTAGCGTCGCCTACGAGCAGTACTTC	CASSPRGTSVAYEQYF
TRBD1	TRBV14	NA	TRBJ1-2	15	TGTGCCAGCAGCCAAGAGACCGTGACAGGGCACGGCTACACCTTC	CASSQETVTGHGYTF
TRBD2	TRBV13	NA	TRBJ2-2	16	TGTGCCAGCAGCCCCCGGACTAGCGAAAACACCGGGGAGCTGTTTTTT	CASSPRTSENTGELFF
TRBD1	TRBV6-6	NA	TRBJ1-6	16	TGTGCCAGCAGTTACTCGACGGGACAGGGGGTCAAAACCCTCCACTTT	CASSYSTGQGVKTLHF
NA	TRBV12-3/TRBV12-4	NA	TRBJ1-1	13	TGTGCCAGCACGGGCGGGGCGAACACTGAAGCTTTCTTT	CASTGGANTEAFF
TRBD1	TRBV4-1	few	TRBJ2-2	16	TGCGCCAGCAGCCCTCGGACAGGTGAAGGCACCGGGGAGCTGTTTTTT	CASSPRTGEGTGELFF
NA	TRBV4-2	NA	TRBJ1-5	13	TGTGCCAGCAGCCGGTACGTCGGTCAGCCCCAGCATTTT	CASSRYVGQPQHF
NA	TRBV10-3	NA	TRBJ1-1	12	TGTGCCATCAGTGAATCTGTTACTGAAGCTTTCTTT	CAISESVTEAFF